This T cell receptor (beta chain) appears in the sequencing data of a study of Graves' ophthalmopathy and Graves' hyperthyroidism. Beta-chain TCR CDR3 regions were amplified from RNA transcripts. The first round was an RT-PCR with HTBI primers, and the second round was a multiplex PCR. TCRdb processed the multiplex PCR reads anew with MiXCR; each CDR3 protein has one entry. The sample carries a few hundred thousand distinct CDR3 sequences, less than 45% recorded once. In its sample, this clonotype was seen many times. The receptor was derived from an adult man with Graves' hyperthyroidism. Specimen: peripheral blood or thyroid tissue (not recorded which).

The chain's CDR3 is CASSLVFGGSNNSPLHF. DNA for the CDR3: TGTGCCAGCAGCTTAGTATTTGGCGGCAGTAATAATTCACCCCTCCACTTT. The chain links TRBV7-8 to TRBJ1-6; no firm D call. This CDR3 has 17 amino acids. With 1 base removed from V and 5 bases from J, the gap between germline ends came to 15 bases. Germline CDR1 and CDR2: SGHVS and FQNEAQ.